This is a list of T cell receptor beta chains from one sample in a study of shared clonotypes between healthy human individuals. Some clones are missing from TCRdb's copy, which holds only in-frame ones; the method was immunoSEQ multiplex PCR. The data contain about 2.1 million clones, under 95% of them singletons. Sequencing input: naive CD8+ T cells from PBMCs. These receptor sequences come from a man between 18 and 35 years old in good health. Some clones in this sample may be carry-over from other donors' samples. Both conserved end residues are part of each CDR3. Fields, in order: clone size, V gene, D gene, J gene, CDR3 protein, CDR3 DNA. D genes are given only for firm matches. Size is stated for part of the rows, as once, few or many counts, or as a class when the clone is expanded.

>.|TRBV10-2|.|TRBJ2-2
CAIGGRNTGELFF
TGCGCCATCGGGGGGCGGAACACCGGGGAGCTGTTTTTT
>once|TRBV28|TRBD1|TRBJ2-7
CASSSTGGPYEQYF
TGTGCCAGCAGTTCCACAGGGGGCCCCTACGAGCAGTACTTC
>.|TRBV9|.|TRBJ1-2
CASSVGLGQRGGYTF
TGTGCCAGCAGCGTGGGGTTAGGACAACGTGGTGGCTACACCTTC
>.|TRBV19|TRBD1|TRBJ1-2
CASSSPGQGLGYTF
TGTGCCAGTAGTAGTCCGGGACAGGGGCTTGGCTACACCTTC
>.|TRBV29-1|TRBD1|TRBJ1-2
CSARQGGAYGYTF
TGCAGCGCCCGACAGGGGGGAGCCTATGGCTACACCTTC
>.|TRBV5-1|TRBD2|TRBJ2-1
CASSLLGLADYNEQFF
TGCGCCAGCAGCTTATTGGGACTAGCGGACTACAATGAGCAGTTCTTC
>.|TRBV5-4|.|TRBJ1-2
CASSPSDRYYGYTF
TGTGCCAGCAGCCCCTCCGACCGCTACTATGGCTACACCTTC
>.|TRBV7-3|.|TRBJ2-1
CASSQLAAHYNEQFF
TGTGCCAGCAGCCAACTAGCCGCCCACTACAATGAGCAGTTCTTC
>.|TRBV4-2|.|TRBJ2-1
CASSQPSNEQFF
TGTGCCAGCAGCCAGCCATCCAATGAGCAGTTCTTC
>.|TRBV7-9|.|TRBJ2-3
CASSLNSGLVFPDTQYF
TGTGCCAGCAGCTTGAACTCAGGACTTGTGTTTCCAGATACGCAGTATTTT
>.|TRBV10-3|.|TRBJ2-7
CAISEQGGRYEQYF
TGTGCCATCAGTGAGCAGGGGGGACGGTACGAGCAGTACTTC
>.|TRBV9|.|TRBJ2-3
CASTPGALGTDTQYF
TGTGCCAGCACTCCAGGGGCCCTTGGGACAGATACGCAGTATTTT
>.|TRBV19|TRBD2|TRBJ2-7
CASSMRGLAGDEQYF
TGTGCCAGTAGTATGCGGGGACTAGCTGGCGACGAGCAGTACTTC
>.|TRBV28|.|TRBJ2-7
CASSEAVLSYEQYF
TGTGCCAGCAGCGAAGCGGTACTCTCCTACGAGCAGTACTTC
>.|TRBV5-1|TRBD2|TRBJ2-7
CASSLGTSGTYEQYF
TGCGCCAGCAGCTTGGGGACTAGCGGTACCTACGAGCAGTACTTC
>.|TRBV7-9|.|TRBJ2-3
CASSLTSGVTDTQYF
TGTGCCAGCAGCTTAACTTCCGGGGTCACAGATACGCAGTATTTT
>once|TRBV27|TRBD2|TRBJ2-5
CASRGKRGQETQYF
TGTGCCAGCCGCGGGAAGCGGGGACAAGAGACCCAGTACTTC
>.|TRBV11-2|TRBD2|TRBJ2-1
CASRGTSGIMNEQFF
TGTGCCAGCAGGGGGACTAGCGGGATAATGAATGAGCAGTTCTTC
>.|TRBV27|.|TRBJ1-4
CASSYGTPGKVEKLFF
TGTGCCAGCAGTTACGGGACCCCGGGAAAGGTAGAAAAACTGTTTTTT
>.|TRBV6-4|TRBD1|TRBJ1-2
CASRPIGTGDYYGYTF
TGTGCCAGCAGACCTATCGGCACAGGGGACTACTATGGCTACACCTTC
>once|TRBV6-5|TRBD2|TRBJ2-2
CASSYYVGEGTGELFF
TGTGCCAGCAGTTATTATGTAGGGGAGGGCACCGGGGAGCTGTTTTTT
>.|TRBV4-3|TRBD1|TRBJ1-1
CASSQGNRGYTEAFF
TGCGCCAGCAGCCAAGGAAACAGGGGTTACACTGAAGCTTTCTTT
>.|TRBV7-9|.|TRBJ2-1
CASSPNGQGLTYNEQFF
TGTGCCAGCAGCCCCAACGGGCAGGGCCTTACCTACAATGAGCAGTTCTTC
>once|TRBV7-6|TRBD2|TRBJ2-1
CASSSTPGLTRNEQFF
TGTGCCAGCAGCTCTACCCCGGGACTAACTCGCAATGAGCAGTTCTTC
>.|TRBV15|.|TRBJ1-1
CATSRSTQVTGNTEAFF
TGTGCCACCAGCAGATCTACTCAAGTTACAGGGAACACTGAAGCTTTCTTT
>.|TRBV19|TRBD1|TRBJ2-7
CASSPRTGLYEQYF
TGTGCCAGTAGTCCGAGGACAGGGCTCTACGAGCAGTACTTC
>.|TRBV11-3|.|TRBJ2-3
CASSPRGADTQYF
TGTGCCAGCAGCCCGAGGGGGGCAGATACGCAGTATTTT
>.|TRBV23-1|TRBD1|TRBJ1-2
CASSHSAGGPNYGYTF
TGCGCCAGCAGTCATTCCGCAGGGGGCCCGAACTATGGCTACACCTTC
>once|TRBV7-9|.|TRBJ2-1
CASSLTNEQFF
TGTGCCAGCAGCTTGACCAATGAGCAGTTCTTC
>.|TRBV5-1|TRBD2|TRBJ2-7
CASSLGEGIYEQYF
TGCGCCAGCAGCTTGGGGGAGGGAATCTACGAGCAGTACTTC
>.|TRBV5-1|.|TRBJ2-7
CASSLDFNYEQYF
TGCGCCAGCAGCTTGGATTTCAATTACGAGCAGTACTTC
>.|TRBV6-1|.|TRBJ2-5
CASRKQGLQETQYF
TGTGCCAGCAGGAAACAGGGACTCCAAGAGACCCAGTACTTC
>.|TRBV11-2|TRBD2|TRBJ2-3
CASSLGPVGTSGILTQYF
TGTGCCAGCAGCTTGGGTCCGGTAGGGACTAGCGGGATCCTGACGCAGTATTTT
>.|TRBV28|.|TRBJ2-1
CASSPRRGRTNNEQFF
TGTGCCAGCAGTCCCCGACGGGGGCGAACGAACAATGAGCAGTTCTTC
>.|TRBV19|.|TRBJ2-1
CASSILSGQQNENEQFF
TGTGCCAGTAGTATACTATCGGGCCAGCAGAACGAGAATGAGCAGTTCTTC
>.|TRBV19|.|TRBJ2-7
CASSQGLKYEQYF
TGTGCCAGTAGTCAGGGTTTGAAGTACGAGCAGTACTTC
>.|TRBV10-2|.|TRBJ2-5
CASSDGQKARSRETQYF
TGCGCCAGCAGTGATGGACAGAAAGCCCGGAGCAGGGAGACCCAGTACTTC
>.|TRBV7-9|.|TRBJ2-7
CASSLGWYEQYF
TGTGCCAGCAGCTTAGGGTGGTACGAGCAGTACTTC
>.|TRBV7-9|.|TRBJ2-7
CASDVPLRTYEQYF
TGTGCCAGTGACGTTCCTCTACGGACCTACGAGCAGTACTTC
>.|TRBV6-5|.|TRBJ2-2
CASSYYRAGELFF
TGTGCCAGCAGTTACTACAGGGCCGGGGAGCTGTTTTTT
>.|TRBV9|.|TRBJ2-7
CASSVGASGYEQYF
TGTGCCAGCAGCGTGGGGGCTAGCGGCTACGAGCAGTACTTC
>.|TRBV6-5|TRBD2|TRBJ2-7
CASSHGLAKSYEQYF
TGTGCCAGCAGTCACGGACTAGCGAAATCCTACGAGCAGTACTTC
>.|TRBV5-1|.|TRBJ2-7
CASSLRGEQYF
TGCGCCAGCAGCTTGAGGGGCGAGCAGTACTTC
>.|TRBV7-9|.|TRBJ1-3
CASSLGLRGKLSGNTIYF
TGTGCCAGCAGCTTAGGGCTCCGGGGGAAACTCTCTGGAAACACCATATATTTT
>.|TRBV2|TRBD2|TRBJ2-1
CASSVKASGRGGEQFF
TGTGCCAGCAGCGTTAAGGCTAGCGGGAGAGGGGGTGAGCAGTTCTTC
>once|TRBV5-4|.|TRBJ2-5
CASSSNGETQYF
TGTGCCAGCAGCTCCAATGGGGAGACCCAGTACTTC
>.|TRBV4-1|.|TRBJ1-4
CASSPWETAREKLFF
TGCGCCAGCAGCCCATGGGAAACCGCGAGGGAAAAACTGTTTTTT
>.|TRBV19|TRBD2|TRBJ2-1
CASSRLAGGPGDEQFF
TGTGCCAGTAGTCGACTAGCGGGAGGGCCAGGCGATGAGCAGTTCTTC
>.|TRBV27|TRBD2|TRBJ2-3
CASSGPGTSSSTDTQYF
TGTGCCAGCAGTGGTCCCGGGACTAGTTCCAGCACAGATACGCAGTATTTT
>.|TRBV7-9|TRBD1|TRBJ1-2
CASSLEDRVNGYTF
TGTGCCAGCAGCTTGGAAGACAGGGTGAATGGCTACACCTTC
>.|TRBV5-1|TRBD1|TRBJ1-2
CASSLPGQGPTAGYTF
TGCGCCAGCAGCTTGCCGGGACAGGGGCCGACGGCTGGCTACACCTTC